The clone carrying this TCR beta chain was counted at least ten times. The antigen is unknown. An equimolar mix of two oligonucleotides served as the beta constant-region primer for TRBC1 and TRBC2. TCRdb re-called the UMI-ligation and nested PCR reads through MiXCR, storing one row per CDR3 protein. Among about 90,000 distinct CDR3 sequences, about 7% were seen once, and the ten largest hold 1.6%. CD4+ T cell IFNgamma after overnight CMV lysate exposure gave donor CMV status. The V gene lost 7 bases and the J gene lost 0 bases, with 8 bases spanning the gap. Germline CDR1 and CDR2: SQVTM and ANQGSEA. CDR3 length equals 12 residues. The data originate from a study of naive and memory T cell subsets. Study-level points and caveats: Expression changes during T cell differentiation may affect RNA-based TCR counts. In CD4 and CD8 cells, diversity dropped from naive through EMRA.

The specimen sequenced was central memory CD4+ T cells from blood. The chain recombines TRBV29-1 with TRBJ2-3; no reliable D call. The sequence derives from a human donor in good health. DNA for the CDR3: TGCAGCGAGAGATCTAGCACAGATACGCAGTATTTT. Translating it yields CSERSSTDTQYF.